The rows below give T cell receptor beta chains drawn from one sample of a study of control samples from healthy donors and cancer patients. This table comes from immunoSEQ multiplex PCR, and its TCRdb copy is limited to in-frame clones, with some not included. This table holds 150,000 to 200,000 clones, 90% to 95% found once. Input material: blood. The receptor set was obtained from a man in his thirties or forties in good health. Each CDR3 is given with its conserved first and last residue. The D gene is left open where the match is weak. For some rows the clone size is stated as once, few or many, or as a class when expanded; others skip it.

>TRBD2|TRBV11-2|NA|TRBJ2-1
TGTGCCAGCAGCTCGGGGACTAGCGGGTCTATCTACAATGAGCAGTTCTTC
CASSSGTSGSIYNEQFF
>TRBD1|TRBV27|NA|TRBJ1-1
TGTGCCAGCCGCAGGGGGAGCACTGAAGCTTTCTTT
CASRRGSTEAFF
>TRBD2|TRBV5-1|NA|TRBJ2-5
TGCGCCAGCAGCCCCGACGGACTAGCGGGACAAGAGACCCAGTACTTC
CASSPDGLAGQETQYF
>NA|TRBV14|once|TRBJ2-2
TGTGCCAGCAGCCTACTTATTGGGGGCTGGGGGACCGGGGAGCTGTTTTTT
CASSLLIGGWGTGELFF
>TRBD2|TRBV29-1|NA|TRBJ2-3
TGCAGCGTTGATGGTGGGACTAGGGGAACCACAGATACGCAGTATTTT
CSVDGGTRGTTDTQYF
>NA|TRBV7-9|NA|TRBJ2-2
TGTGCCAGCAGCTTAGTTGAGGGAACCGGGGAGCTGTTTTTT
CASSLVEGTGELFF
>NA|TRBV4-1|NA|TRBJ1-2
TGCGCCAGCAGCTCTTTTGCGGCAGGGTATGGCTACACCTTC
CASSSFAAGYGYTF
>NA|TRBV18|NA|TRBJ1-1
TGTGCCAGCTCACCGACAGCCCAGAACACTGAAGCTTTCTTT
CASSPTAQNTEAFF
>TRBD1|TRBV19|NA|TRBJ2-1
TGTGCCAGTAGTATAGACGGGACAGGGTACTACAATGAGCAGTTCTTC
CASSIDGTGYYNEQFF
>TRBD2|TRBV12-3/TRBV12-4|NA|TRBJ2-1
TGTGCCAGCAGTCCGGGACTAGCATTCGAGCAGTTCTTC
CASSPGLAFEQFF
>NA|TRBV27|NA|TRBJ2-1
TGTGCCAGCAGTGAGGGGTGGAACGAGCAGTTCTTC
CASSEGWNEQFF
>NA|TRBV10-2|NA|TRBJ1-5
TGCGCCAGCAGTTCTAGGGGGGGGCCCTTAAAAAATCAGCCCCAGCATTTT
CASSSRGGPLKNQPQHF
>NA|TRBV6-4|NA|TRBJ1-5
TGTGCCAGCAGTGACTCAGAGGGTCAGCCCCAGCATTTT
CASSDSEGQPQHF
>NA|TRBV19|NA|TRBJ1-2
TGTGCCAGTAGTATATCTGGGGGCGTCTATGGCTACACCTTC
CASSISGGVYGYTF
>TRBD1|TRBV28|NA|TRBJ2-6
TGTGCCAGCAGTTTGTTTGGACAGGGGGCCTCTGGGGCCAACGTCCTGACTTTC
CASSLFGQGASGANVLTF
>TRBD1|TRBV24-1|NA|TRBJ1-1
TGTGCCACTCAAAGGACAGGGAACACTGAAGCTTTCTTT
CATQRTGNTEAFF
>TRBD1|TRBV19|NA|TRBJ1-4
TGTGCCAGTAGGGGGACAGACATTGGGAATGAAAAACTGTTTTTT
CASRGTDIGNEKLFF
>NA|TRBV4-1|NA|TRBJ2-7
TGCGCCAGCAGCCAAGTAGGGGCAGGGAGTTCCGGGGCCTACGAGCAGTACTTC
CASSQVGAGSSGAYEQYF
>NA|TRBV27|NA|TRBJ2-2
TGTGCCAGCAGTTGGGGGACAACGAACACCGGGGAGCTGTTTTTT
CASSWGTTNTGELFF
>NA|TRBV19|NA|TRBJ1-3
TGTGCCAGTGGAGGGGGACCTGGAAACACCATATATTTT
CASGGGPGNTIYF
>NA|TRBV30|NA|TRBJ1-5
TGTGCCTGGAGTAACCCACCGGAACATCAGGGGTATCAGCCCCAGCATTTT
CAWSNPPEHQGYQPQHF
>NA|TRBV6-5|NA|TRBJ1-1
TGTGCCAGCAGTTTTGGTTTGGCTGTGAACACTGAAGCTTTCTTT
CASSFGLAVNTEAFF